Listed below are T cell receptor beta chains from one sample, sequenced in a study of yellow fever vaccine responses in identical twins. TCRdb redid the calling of the RT-PCR reads with MiXCR, one entry per CDR3 protein. The data show around 17,000 distinct CDR3 sequences, approximately 78% seen once. The specimen comprised T cells from blood (PBMCs), unsorted or a sorted subset (not recorded which), sampled before or after yellow fever vaccination (not recorded which). The source of these receptors is a woman aged 18-35 years who received the yellow fever vaccine. The conserved cysteine and the conserved F or W are not part of the CDR3 here. A D gene is named only where the DNA matches it firmly. Size values are once, few and many counts, or a class for expanded clones, and some rows have none.

CDR3: ASSENRVEQY
D: -
J: TRBJ2-7
size: -
V: TRBV25-1

CDR3: ASSDTQIAGNEQF
D: TRBD2
J: TRBJ2-1
size: -
V: TRBV11-1

CDR3: ASSSSGGGEQY
D: TRBD2
J: TRBJ2-7
size: -
V: TRBV7-3

CDR3: ASSSPDRVETQY
D: TRBD1
J: TRBJ2-5
size: -
V: TRBV7-6

CDR3: ASSVRDRYYNEQF
D: TRBD1
J: TRBJ2-1
size: once
V: TRBV9

CDR3: ASSPRLRDTPYEQY
D: -
J: TRBJ2-7
size: -
V: TRBV11-1

CDR3: ASSQQGRDSPLH
D: -
J: TRBJ1-6
size: -
V: TRBV3-1

CDR3: ASSPSGQVGAVEQF
D: TRBD1
J: TRBJ2-1
size: -
V: TRBV9

CDR3: ASSQVLASSYEQY
D: -
J: TRBJ2-7
size: few
V: TRBV4-1

CDR3: ASSSTGIQETQY
D: TRBD1
J: TRBJ2-5
size: once
V: TRBV18

CDR3: ASSRMAIYEQY
D: -
J: TRBJ2-7
size: once
V: TRBV7-7

CDR3: SVDRTLGGYT
D: -
J: TRBJ1-2
size: -
V: TRBV29-1

CDR3: ASSVFQETQY
D: -
J: TRBJ2-5
size: few
V: TRBV11-3

CDR3: ATSDLGQETQY
D: -
J: TRBJ2-5
size: -
V: TRBV24-1

CDR3: ASRHLSGANVLT
D: -
J: TRBJ2-6
size: -
V: TRBV27

CDR3: AWSARDRNQPQH
D: TRBD1
J: TRBJ1-5
size: -
V: TRBV30

CDR3: SASRDTVGEQY
D: -
J: TRBJ2-7
size: -
V: TRBV20-1

CDR3: AIRTSEGADTQY
D: -
J: TRBJ2-3
size: few
V: TRBV10-3

CDR3: ASSFIGTPTQY
D: -
J: TRBJ2-5
size: -
V: TRBV11-2

CDR3: SVLTGSSYEQY
D: -
J: TRBJ2-7
size: -
V: TRBV20-1

CDR3: AISESGGRPQH
D: -
J: TRBJ1-5
size: -
V: TRBV10-3

CDR3: ASSLSLGETQY
D: -
J: TRBJ2-5
size: -
V: TRBV11-2

CDR3: ASSQGLAGGWGPNEQF
D: TRBD2
J: TRBJ2-1
size: -
V: TRBV4-2

CDR3: ASSPEPEVGRDEQF
D: -
J: TRBJ2-1
size: -
V: TRBV18

CDR3: ASSPQTGGTDTQY
D: TRBD1
J: TRBJ2-3
size: -
V: TRBV11-2

CDR3: ASSPDSGSKTQY
D: -
J: TRBJ2-5
size: -
V: TRBV18

CDR3: ASSHARPEETQY
D: -
J: TRBJ2-5
size: few
V: TRBV23-1

CDR3: ASSQDRTAVLVEQY
D: -
J: TRBJ2-7
size: -
V: TRBV4-3

CDR3: ASSLVGTWGNNEQF
D: -
J: TRBJ2-1
size: -
V: TRBV11-2

CDR3: ASGLAGGHSEQF
D: TRBD2
J: TRBJ2-1
size: -
V: TRBV19

CDR3: ASSSGTSGSTDTQY
D: TRBD2
J: TRBJ2-3
size: -
V: TRBV11-3

CDR3: ATSRGAGTGSHEQY
D: TRBD1
J: TRBJ2-7
size: -
V: TRBV15

CDR3: ASTHGGASEETQY
D: TRBD2
J: TRBJ2-5
size: -
V: TRBV2

CDR3: ATSDSNLPGGEQY
D: TRBD2
J: TRBJ2-7
size: -
V: TRBV24-1

CDR3: ASSQTTGSYNEQF
D: -
J: TRBJ2-1
size: -
V: TRBV18

CDR3: ASSPSDSPGTNEQF
D: -
J: TRBJ2-1
size: -
V: TRBV18

CDR3: ASSDSGSPAPYEQY
D: -
J: TRBJ2-7
size: -
V: TRBV6-4

CDR3: ASSSGLSSYEQY
D: -
J: TRBJ2-7
size: -
V: TRBV14

CDR3: ASSRGRDYTGELF
D: -
J: TRBJ2-2
size: -
V: TRBV6-2/TRBV6-3

CDR3: SVRDSVYGYT
D: TRBD1
J: TRBJ1-2
size: few
V: TRBV29-1

CDR3: ASSLVVGQKYNEQF
D: TRBD1
J: TRBJ2-1
size: -
V: TRBV11-2

CDR3: ASSPQGAYSYEQY
D: TRBD1
J: TRBJ2-7
size: -
V: TRBV18

CDR3: SVEGGYEDWNEQF
D: -
J: TRBJ2-1
size: -
V: TRBV29-1

CDR3: SVEASTDTQY
D: -
J: TRBJ2-3
size: -
V: TRBV29-1

CDR3: ASSPHIAYEQY
D: -
J: TRBJ2-7
size: -
V: TRBV11-3

CDR3: ASSLGDNAYEQY
D: -
J: TRBJ2-7
size: -
V: TRBV11-3

CDR3: ASSQQGMGNQPQH
D: -
J: TRBJ1-5
size: -
V: TRBV7-1

CDR3: SARVPGQPEQY
D: -
J: TRBJ2-7
size: -
V: TRBV20-1

CDR3: SAISVLGTDTQY
D: -
J: TRBJ2-3
size: -
V: TRBV20-1

CDR3: ASSQGTSSYEQY
D: -
J: TRBJ2-7
size: few
V: TRBV3-1

CDR3: ASGKAYEQY
D: -
J: TRBJ2-7
size: few
V: TRBV4-2

CDR3: ASRGSSYEQY
D: -
J: TRBJ2-7
size: -
V: TRBV13

CDR3: ASSYGQGANEAF
D: TRBD1
J: TRBJ1-1
size: -
V: TRBV5-1

CDR3: ASTSNNEQF
D: -
J: TRBJ2-1
size: -
V: TRBV2

CDR3: SVTRPGEGSYNEQF
D: -
J: TRBJ2-1
size: -
V: TRBV29-1

CDR3: ASSFLDRATYEQY
D: TRBD1
J: TRBJ2-7
size: -
V: TRBV5-6

CDR3: ASSLVGQGIQETQY
D: TRBD1
J: TRBJ2-5
size: -
V: TRBV5-1

CDR3: SVEDRIGGTLSSYNEQF
D: -
J: TRBJ2-1
size: -
V: TRBV29-1

CDR3: ASSLGSYNEQF
D: -
J: TRBJ2-1
size: -
V: TRBV7-3